Shown below are 5 T cell receptor beta chains from a single sample sequenced in a study of T cells expressing NK-cell markers. One entry per CDR3 protein, without DNA, is what TCRdb gives after re-calling the 5' RACE reads. The repertoire table contains roughly 390,000 distinct CDR3 sequences. The specimen was blood T cells: a sorted CD56 or NKG2C T cell subset, CD4+ or CD8+ T cells, or bulk PBMC T cells (not recorded which). These receptor sequences come from a woman aged 45-65 years in good health.

The V and J genes are TRBV7-2 and TRBJ1-5; lacking DNA, the TRBD1 call made by TCRdb goes unchecked. The CDR3 runs 17 residues. Germline V gives CDR1 SGHTA, CDR2 FQGNSA. CDR3 sequence: CASSSPRGRRGNQPQHF.

The rearrangement joins TRBV7-8 to TRBJ1-1. Germline V CDR1 and CDR2: SGHVS, FQNEAQ. The CDR3 covers 13 residues. CDR3 region: CASSPDGYTEAFF.

V is TRBV6-1 and J is TRBJ2-1; TCRdb's D gene call, TRBD2, goes unchecked for lack of DNA. The CDR3 totals 17 residues. Per germline, CDR1 MNHNS and CDR2 SASEGT. The CDR3 sequence is CASELEGLAGGLGEQFF.

This chain links TRBV7-8 with TRBJ2-1; TCRdb gives TRBD2 as the D gene, but with no DNA this cannot be confirmed. The CDR3 contains 14 residues. Per germline, CDR1 SGHVS and CDR2 FQNEAQ. CDR3: CASSPKLVRNEQFF.

This chain connects TRBV5-1 to TRBJ2-2. CDR3 length equals 15 residues. In germline, CDR1 is SGHRS, CDR2 YFSETQ. The CDR3 loop is CASSLAELNTGELFF.